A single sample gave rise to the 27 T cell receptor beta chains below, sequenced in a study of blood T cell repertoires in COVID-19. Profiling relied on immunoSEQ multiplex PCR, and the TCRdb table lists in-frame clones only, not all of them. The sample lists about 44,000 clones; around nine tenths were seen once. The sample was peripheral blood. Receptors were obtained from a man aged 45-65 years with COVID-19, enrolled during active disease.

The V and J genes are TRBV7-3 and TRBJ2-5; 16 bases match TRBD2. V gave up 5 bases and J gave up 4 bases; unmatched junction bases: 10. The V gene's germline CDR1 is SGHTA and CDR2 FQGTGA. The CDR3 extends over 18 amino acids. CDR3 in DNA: TGTGCCAGCAGCCAGGAGGGACTAGCGGGAGGGCCGAGAGAGACCCAGTACTTC. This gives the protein CASSQEGLAGGPRETQYF.

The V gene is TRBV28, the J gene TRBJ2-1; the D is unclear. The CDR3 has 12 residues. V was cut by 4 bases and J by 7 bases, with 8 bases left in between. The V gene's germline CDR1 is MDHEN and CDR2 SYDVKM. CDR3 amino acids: CASSYRRNEQFF. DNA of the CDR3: TGTGCCAGCAGTTACAGACGAAATGAGCAGTTCTTC.

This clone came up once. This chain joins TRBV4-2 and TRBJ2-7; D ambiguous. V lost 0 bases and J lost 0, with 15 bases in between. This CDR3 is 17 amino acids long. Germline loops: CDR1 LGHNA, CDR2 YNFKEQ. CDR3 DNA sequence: TGTGCCAGCAGCCAAGATTCGAGAGGCCGCCTCTCCTACGAGCAGTACTTC. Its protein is CASSQDSRGRLSYEQYF.

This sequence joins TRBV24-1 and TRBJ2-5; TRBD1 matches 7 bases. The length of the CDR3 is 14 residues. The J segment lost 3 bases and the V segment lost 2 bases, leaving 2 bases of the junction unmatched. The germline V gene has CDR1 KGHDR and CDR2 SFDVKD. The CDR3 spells CATSDWGTEETQYF. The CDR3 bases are TGTGCCACCAGTGATTGGGGGACAGAAGAGACCCAGTACTTC.

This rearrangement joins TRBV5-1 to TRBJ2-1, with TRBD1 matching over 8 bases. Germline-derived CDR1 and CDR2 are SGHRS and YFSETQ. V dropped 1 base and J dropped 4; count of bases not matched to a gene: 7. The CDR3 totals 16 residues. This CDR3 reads CASSLNAGGLYNEQFF. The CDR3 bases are TGCGCCAGCAGCTTGAACGCAGGGGGCCTTTACAATGAGCAGTTCTTC.

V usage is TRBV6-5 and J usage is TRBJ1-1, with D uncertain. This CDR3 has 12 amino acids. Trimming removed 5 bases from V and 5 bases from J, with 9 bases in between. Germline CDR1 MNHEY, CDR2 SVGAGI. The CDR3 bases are TGTGCCAGCAGTCGGAGGGAGACTGAAGCTTTCTTT. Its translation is CASSRRETEAFF.

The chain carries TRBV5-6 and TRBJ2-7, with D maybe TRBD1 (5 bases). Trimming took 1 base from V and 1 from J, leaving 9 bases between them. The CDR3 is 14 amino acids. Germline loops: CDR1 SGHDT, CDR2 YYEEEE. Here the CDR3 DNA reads TGTGCCAGCAGCTTGTCAGCAGGGTCCTACGAGCAGTACTTC. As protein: CASSLSAGSYEQYF.

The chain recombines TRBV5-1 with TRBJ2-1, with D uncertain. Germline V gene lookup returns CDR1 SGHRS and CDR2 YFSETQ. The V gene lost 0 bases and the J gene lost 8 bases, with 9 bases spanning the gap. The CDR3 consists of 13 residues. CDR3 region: CASSLGYSDEQFF. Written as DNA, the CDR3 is TGCGCCAGCAGCTTGGGTTACTCGGATGAGCAGTTCTTC.

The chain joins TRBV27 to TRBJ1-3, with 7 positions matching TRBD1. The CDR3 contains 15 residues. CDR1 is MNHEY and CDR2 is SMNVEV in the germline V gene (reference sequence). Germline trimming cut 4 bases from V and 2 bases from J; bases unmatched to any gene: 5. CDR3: CASSSSGGTGNTIYF. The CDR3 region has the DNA TGTGCCAGCAGTTCCTCAGGGGGGACTGGAAACACCATATATTTT.

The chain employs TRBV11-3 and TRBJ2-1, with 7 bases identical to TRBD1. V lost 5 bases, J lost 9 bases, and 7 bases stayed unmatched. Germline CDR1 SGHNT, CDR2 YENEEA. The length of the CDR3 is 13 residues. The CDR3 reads CASSITGVGEQFF. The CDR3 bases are TGTGCCAGCAGCATTACAGGGGTCGGTGAGCAGTTCTTC.

CDR3 nucleotide sequence: TGTGCCAGCAGCTTCTCTAGGGAGGACATTCAGTACTTC. It encodes CASSFSREDIQYF. The chain employs TRBV7-3 and TRBJ2-4, with D maybe TRBD2 (6 bases). V was trimmed by 3 bases and J by 8 bases, leaving 11 bases between them. CDR3 length: 13 residues. Germline V gives CDR1 SGHTA, CDR2 FQGTGA.

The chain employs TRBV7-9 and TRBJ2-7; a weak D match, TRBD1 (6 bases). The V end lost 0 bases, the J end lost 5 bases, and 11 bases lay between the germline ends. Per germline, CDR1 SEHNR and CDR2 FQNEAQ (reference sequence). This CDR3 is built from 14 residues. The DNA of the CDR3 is TGTGCCAGCAGCTTAGCGGGGGCGCAGGACGAGCAGTACTTC. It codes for CASSLAGAQDEQYF.

The CDR3 sequence is CASSLVSSGSTDTQYF. The CDR3 bases are TGTGCCAGCAGCTTAGTCTCTAGCGGGAGCACAGATACGCAGTATTTT. This chain connects TRBV7-9 to TRBJ2-3; 8 positions match TRBD2. The CDR3 runs 16 residues. With 1 base clipped from V and 0 bases from J, the junction kept 3 bases outside the gene matches. The germline CDR1 and CDR2 sequences are SEHNR and FQNEAQ (reference sequence).

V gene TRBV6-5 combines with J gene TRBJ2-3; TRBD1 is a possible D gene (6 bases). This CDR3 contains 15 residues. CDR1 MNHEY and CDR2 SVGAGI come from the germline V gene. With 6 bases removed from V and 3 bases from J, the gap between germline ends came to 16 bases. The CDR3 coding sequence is TGTGCCAGCAGGAGACAACAGGGAATTACAGATACGCAGTATTTT. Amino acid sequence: CASRRQQGITDTQYF.

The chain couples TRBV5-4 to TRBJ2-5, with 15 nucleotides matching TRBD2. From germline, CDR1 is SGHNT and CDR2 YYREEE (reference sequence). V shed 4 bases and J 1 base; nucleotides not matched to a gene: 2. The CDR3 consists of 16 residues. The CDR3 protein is CASSTGLAGGQETQYF. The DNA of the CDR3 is TGTGCCAGCAGCACGGGACTAGCGGGAGGCCAAGAGACCCAGTACTTC.

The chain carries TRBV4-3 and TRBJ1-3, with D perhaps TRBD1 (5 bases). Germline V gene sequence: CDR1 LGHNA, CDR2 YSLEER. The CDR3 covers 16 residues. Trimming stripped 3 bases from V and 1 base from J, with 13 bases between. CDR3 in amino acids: CASSHSQDPSGNTIYF. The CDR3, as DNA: TGCGCCAGCAGCCATTCACAGGATCCGTCTGGAAACACCATATATTTT.

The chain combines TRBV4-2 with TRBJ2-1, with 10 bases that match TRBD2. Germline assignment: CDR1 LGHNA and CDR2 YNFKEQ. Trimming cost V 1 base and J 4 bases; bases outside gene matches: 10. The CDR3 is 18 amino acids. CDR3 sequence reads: CASSQAPSGSSRYNEQFF. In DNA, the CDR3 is TGTGCCAGCAGCCAAGCGCCTAGCGGGAGTTCTCGATACAATGAGCAGTTCTTC.

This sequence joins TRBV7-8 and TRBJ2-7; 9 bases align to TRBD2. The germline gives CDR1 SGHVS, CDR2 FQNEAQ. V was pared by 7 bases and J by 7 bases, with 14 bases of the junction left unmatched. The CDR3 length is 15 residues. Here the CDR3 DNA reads TGTGCCAGCACCGCGGGGATAGCGGGAGAGGGTGAGCAGTACTTC. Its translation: CASTAGIAGEGEQYF.

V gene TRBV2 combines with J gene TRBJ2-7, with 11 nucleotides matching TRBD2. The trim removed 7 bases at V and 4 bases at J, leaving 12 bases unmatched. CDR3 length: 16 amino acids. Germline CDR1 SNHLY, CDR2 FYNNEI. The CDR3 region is CASKGDRIAGGYEQYF. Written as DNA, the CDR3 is TGTGCCAGCAAAGGGGATCGGATAGCGGGAGGGTACGAGCAGTACTTC.

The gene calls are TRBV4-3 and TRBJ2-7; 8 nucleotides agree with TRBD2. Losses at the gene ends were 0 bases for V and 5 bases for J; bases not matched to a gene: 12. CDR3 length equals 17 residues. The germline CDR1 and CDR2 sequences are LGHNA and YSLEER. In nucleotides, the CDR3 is TGCGCCAGCAGCCAAGATCTTGGGGTAGCGGGACGCAACGAGCAGTACTTC. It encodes CASSQDLGVAGRNEQYF.

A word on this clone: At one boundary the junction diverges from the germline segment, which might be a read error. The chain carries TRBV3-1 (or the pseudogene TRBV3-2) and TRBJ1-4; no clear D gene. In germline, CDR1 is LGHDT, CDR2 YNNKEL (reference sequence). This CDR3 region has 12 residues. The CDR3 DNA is TGTGCCAGCAGCGAAGAAAGGAGAAAACTGTTTTTT. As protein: CASSEERRKLFF.

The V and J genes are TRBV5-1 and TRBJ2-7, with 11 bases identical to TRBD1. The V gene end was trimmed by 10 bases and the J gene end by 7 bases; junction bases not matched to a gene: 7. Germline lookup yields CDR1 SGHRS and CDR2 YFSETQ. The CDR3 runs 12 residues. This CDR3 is CASGQGAREQYF. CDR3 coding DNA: TGCGCCTCCGGACAGGGGGCGAGGGAGCAGTACTTC.

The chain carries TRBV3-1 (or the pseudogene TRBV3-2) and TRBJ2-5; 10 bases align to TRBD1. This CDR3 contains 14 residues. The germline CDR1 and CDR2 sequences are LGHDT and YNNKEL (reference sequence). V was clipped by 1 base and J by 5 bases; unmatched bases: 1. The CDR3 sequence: CASSQGDRGETQYF. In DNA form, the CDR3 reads TGTGCCAGCAGCCAAGGGGACAGGGGCGAGACCCAGTACTTC.

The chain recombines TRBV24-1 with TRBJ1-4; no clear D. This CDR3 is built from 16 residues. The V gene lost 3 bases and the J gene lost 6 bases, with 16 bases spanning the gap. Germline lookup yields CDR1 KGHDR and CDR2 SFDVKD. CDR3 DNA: TGTGCCACCAGTGATGGAGTTTGGCGGATCTATGAAAAACTGTTTTTT. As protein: CATSDGVWRIYEKLFF.

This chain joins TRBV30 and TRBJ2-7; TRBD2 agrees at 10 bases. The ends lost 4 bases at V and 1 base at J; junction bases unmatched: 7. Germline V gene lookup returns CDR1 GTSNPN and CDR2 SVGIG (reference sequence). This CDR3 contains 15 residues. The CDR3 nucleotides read TGTGCCTGGACGGTTAGCGGGAGGCGGTCCTACGAGCAGTACTTC. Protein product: CAWTVSGRRSYEQYF.

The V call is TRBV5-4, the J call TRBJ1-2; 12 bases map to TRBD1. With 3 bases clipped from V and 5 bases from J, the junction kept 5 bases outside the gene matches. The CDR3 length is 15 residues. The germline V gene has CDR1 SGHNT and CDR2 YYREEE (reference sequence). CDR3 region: CASSSGTGGKYGYTF. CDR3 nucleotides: TGTGCCAGCAGCTCGGGGACAGGGGGCAAATATGGCTACACCTTC.

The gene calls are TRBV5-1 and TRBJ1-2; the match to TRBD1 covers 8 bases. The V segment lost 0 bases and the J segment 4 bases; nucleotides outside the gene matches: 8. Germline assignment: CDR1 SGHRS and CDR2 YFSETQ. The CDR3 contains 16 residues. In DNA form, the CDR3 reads TGCGCCAGCAGCTTGGCGCCGGGACAGGACCTCTATGGCTACACCTTC. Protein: CASSLAPGQDLYGYTF. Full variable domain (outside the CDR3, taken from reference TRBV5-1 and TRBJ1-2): KAGVTQTPRYLIKTRGQQVTLSCSPISGHRSVSWYQQTPGQGLQFLFEYFSETQRNKGNFPGRFSGRQFSNSRSEMNVSTLELGDSALYLCASSLAPGQDLYGYTFGSGTRLTVV.